This TCR beta chain was captured by sequencing in a study of blood T cells in healthy people across ages (dated by TCRdb to between 2015 and 2016). About the investigation overall: In model experiments, template switching captured about one uniquely barcoded TCR beta cDNA molecule for every two T cells. Age-related changes in TCR beta repertoire diversity were measured in the study by deep sequencing normalized with unique cDNA molecular identifiers. Four age groups were formed from the donors: young (average roughly 16 years), middle-aged (approximately 40), aged (62) and long-lived (roughly 88). To avoid experimental bias, donors of different ages were randomly spread across the sequencing lanes. Using the same blood draw, the study looked at two additional independent replicas of 1 million unique cDNA reads for two donors, one aged 18 to 30 and the other aged 80 or older. What the study reported, not specific to this receptor: The CMV infection status of donors was not known, potentially confounding age-related changes in expanded clonotypes. Observed TCR beta diversity per million T cells fell roughly linearly with age, and a significant reduction was already apparent by age about 43. Observed TCR beta diversity correlated strongly with the percentage of naive T cells measured by flow cytometry. Estimates of total diversity based on one million sequenced T cells were regarded as lower bounds and as underestimates. Conclusive comparison of naive and antigen-experienced compartments was prevented by the profiling of bulk unsorted PBMCs. The long-lived group showed more naive CD4+ T cells, fewer expanded clones and increased TCR diversity than the aged group, suggesting age selection.

This clonotype has more than one count but fewer than ten. What this receptor recognizes is not known. Per-base quality was not reported, and no clone a single base away is much larger than it. The donors were around 39 Caucasian individuals from Russia, aged roughly 6 to 90 years, who were systemically healthy. Roughly 9.5 milliliters of peripheral blood were drawn from each donor into EDTA-treated Vacutainer tubes. Ficoll-Paque density-gradient centrifugation was used to isolate PBMCs, with at least 6 million per sample. Total RNA was extracted from PBMCs with Trizol reagent, with at least 6 micrograms obtained per sample. Naive CD45RAhigh/CD27high T cell percentages were measured by flow cytometry on a PBMC aliquot from every donor. The method behind the library was 5' RACE. Sequencing used an Illumina HiSeq 2500. A second roughly 6 to 12 cycle PCR used a sample-barcoded 5' primer and a J-beta primer mix. A unique molecular identifier was introduced onto each TCR beta cDNA molecule by a template-switch 5' adaptor carrying 12 random nucleotides. At least 2.5 million CDR3-containing paired-end reads were obtained from each sample. The Mint cDNA synthesis kit, primed by a TRBC-specific oligonucleotide, was used to synthesize first-strand cDNA from all RNA. Following uracil-DNA glycosylase treatment, all cDNA underwent a first 18-cycle PCR with the universal primers M1SS and BC2_uni_R. The study's own analysis went as follows. Each sample was normalized by randomly selecting 1 million high-quality reads, each carrying a distinct molecular identifier. Instead of being binned into consensus sequences, reads that shared molecular identifiers were thrown out. CDR3 identification, clonotype clustering and error correction used MiTCR with a Q25 quality threshold and the strictest error-elimination algorithm. A nonparametric unseen species model with Euler transformation was used to estimate a lower bound on total TCR beta diversity. Starting from the raw public reads, TCRdb applied fastp trimming at Q25, assembled clones with MiXCR and retained in-frame beta chains. For every CDR3 protein sequence, its rows merge into one entry that carries the most common genes and DNA. TCRdb's processing, not the authors' own work, is the source of the V and J calls. Recorded for this sample are about 640,000 distinct CDR3 sequences; around three fifths of them occurred a single time. Clones ranked in the top ten supply approximately 37% of the sample.

From cysteine to phenylalanine, the CDR3 is 14 amino acids long. Only the CDR3 DNA stays, 42 bases, in frame from base 1. CDR1 and CDR2 were assigned from the germline V gene (reference sequence) as SGHKS and YYEKEE. The junction shows trimming of 10 bases on V and 11 bases on J, plus 27 bases between the germline ends. This clonotype originated in a man in his fifties or sixties in good health. The specimen was blood. Recombination linked TRBV5-5 to TRBJ2-5, with no confidently assigned D gene. The DNA is TGTGCCTCCTACCCTCCCGGTCCTCTCACCGGGCAGTACTTC. Its protein product is CASYPPGPLTGQYF. Joined to the reference TRBV5-5 and TRBJ2-5 proteins, this CDR3 gives the full variable domain: DAGVTQSPTHLIKTRGQQVTLRCSPISGHKSVSWYQQVLGQGPQFIFQYYEKEERGRGNFPDRFSARQFPNYSSELNVNALLLGDSALYLCASYPPGPLTGQYFGPGTRLLVL.